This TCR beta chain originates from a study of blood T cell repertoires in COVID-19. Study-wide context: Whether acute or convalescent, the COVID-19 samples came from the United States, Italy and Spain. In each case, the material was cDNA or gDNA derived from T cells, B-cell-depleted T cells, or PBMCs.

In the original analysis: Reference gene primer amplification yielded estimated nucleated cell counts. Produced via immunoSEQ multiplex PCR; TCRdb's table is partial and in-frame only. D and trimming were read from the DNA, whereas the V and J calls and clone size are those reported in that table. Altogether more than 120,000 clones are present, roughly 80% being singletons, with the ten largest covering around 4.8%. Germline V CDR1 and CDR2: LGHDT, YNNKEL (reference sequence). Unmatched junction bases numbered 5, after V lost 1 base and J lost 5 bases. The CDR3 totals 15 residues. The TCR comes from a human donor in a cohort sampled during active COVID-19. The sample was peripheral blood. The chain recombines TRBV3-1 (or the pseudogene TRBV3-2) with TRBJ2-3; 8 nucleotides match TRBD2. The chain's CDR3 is CASSQVGAGGDTQYF. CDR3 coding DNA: TGTGCCAGCAGCCAAGTTGGGGCGGGGGGAGATACGCAGTATTTT.